One sample yielded the 25 T cell receptor beta chains listed below, sequenced in a study of T cells in localized non-small cell lung cancer. The repertoire was sequenced with immunoSEQ multiplex PCR; TCRdb's copy has only in-frame clones and lacks some. This table has about 12,000 clones, around 83% appearing once. The sample was peripheral blood, taken before any cancer treatment. These TCRs come from a male donor older than 55 with stage I lung adenocarcinoma.

The rearrangement uses TRBV2 and TRBJ2-3; no firm D call. The germline gives CDR1 SNHLY, CDR2 FYNNEI. V was clipped by 6 bases and J by 6 bases, with 16 bases between them. The CDR3 has 14 residues. CDR3 in amino acids: CASRGPAGLDTQYF. The CDR3 DNA reads as TGTGCCAGCAGAGGGCCAGCCGGTTTGGATACGCAGTATTTT.

This clone was detected only a few times. The rearrangement uses TRBV27 and TRBJ2-7; 8 bases fit TRBD1. Unmatched junction bases numbered 7, after V lost 1 base and J lost 5 bases. The germline CDR1 and CDR2 sequences are MNHEY and SMNVEV (reference sequence). The CDR3 runs to 15 residues. The CDR3 sequence: CASSLLGGQGNEQYF. In DNA form, the CDR3 reads TGTGCCAGCAGTTTATTGGGAGGACAGGGCAACGAGCAGTACTTC.

This sequence joins TRBV7-7 and TRBJ2-2; D is possibly TRBD2 (6 bases). CDR1 is SSHAT and CDR2 is FNYEAQ in the germline V gene (reference sequence). Trimming took off 5 bases at V and 3 bases at J, with 13 bases between the two ends. This CDR3 region has 15 residues. The CDR3 DNA follows: TGTGCCAGCAGCCCTGCAGCGGGTTACACCGGGGAGCTGTTTTTT. Translation: CASSPAAGYTGELFF.

The CDR3 sequence is CASSLVSGGETQYF. DNA for the CDR3: TGTGCCAGCAGTTTAGTTAGCGGGGGGGAGACCCAGTACTTC. The chain uses TRBV28 and TRBJ2-5; 10 bases agree with TRBD2. Germline-derived CDR1 and CDR2 are MDHEN and SYDVKM. The CDR3 loop spans 14 amino acids. Trimming at V came to 2 bases and at J to 5 bases, leaving 2 bases not matched to a gene.

The rearrangement uses TRBV29-1 and TRBJ1-2; TRBD1 might be the D (6 bases). The V end was cut by 1 base, the J end by 3 bases, with 12 bases between. This CDR3 spans 14 amino acids. The germline CDR1 and CDR2 sequences are SQVTM and ANQGSEA. CDR3 DNA sequence: TGCAGCGTTGAAGGAGGGGGGCGCGACTATGGCTACACCTTC. Its translation is CSVEGGGRDYGYTF.

The rearrangement uses TRBV19 and TRBJ2-1, with D maybe TRBD2 (6 bases). Trimming removed 2 bases from V and 2 bases from J, with 10 bases in between. Germline V gives CDR1 LNHDA, CDR2 SQIVND (reference sequence). This CDR3 contains 15 residues. The CDR3 sequence: CASSIRGGAYNEQFF. CDR3 bases: TGTGCCAGTAGTATACGAGGCGGGGCCTACAATGAGCAGTTCTTC.

This clone came up a few times. The chain combines TRBV5-6 with TRBJ2-1; 14 positions match TRBD2. CDR1 and CDR2 from the germline V gene are SGHDT and YYEEEE. V gave up 4 bases and J gave up 0 bases; unmatched junction bases: 9. This CDR3 region has 19 residues. The CDR3 region has the DNA TGTGCCAGCAGCGTTTCCGGGACTAGCGGGAGCACCTCCTACAATGAGCAGTTCTTC. Protein sequence: CASSVSGTSGSTSYNEQFF.

This chain links TRBV5-5 with TRBJ2-7; weak D call: TRBD1 (6 bases). Germline lookup yields CDR1 SGHKS and CDR2 YYEKEE (reference sequence). CDR3 size: 15 residues. V was clipped by 4 bases and J by 3 bases, with 17 bases between them. CDR3 sequence: CASSREQGLSYEQYF. CDR3 nucleotide sequence: TGTGCCAGCAGCAGGGAGCAGGGGCTGAGCTACGAGCAGTACTTC.

The chain combines TRBV27 with TRBJ2-2, with D possibly being TRBD1 (5 bases). The CDR3 runs 21 residues. The germline V gene has CDR1 MNHEY and CDR2 SMNVEV (reference sequence). The germline V and J ends were trimmed by 4 bases and 0 bases, with 27 bases remaining between them. CDR3 protein: CASSYYRRRVYGPTNTGELFF. Here the CDR3 DNA reads TGTGCCAGCAGTTACTACAGGCGGCGTGTCTATGGTCCAACGAACACCGGGGAGCTGTTTTTT.

The chain recombines TRBV30 with TRBJ1-5; D remains ambiguous. In germline, CDR1 is GTSNPN, CDR2 SVGIG (reference sequence). The CDR3 length is 13 residues. V lost 1 base and J 7 bases, leaving 11 bases between the germline ends. CDR3 bases: TGTGCCTGGAGTGCTTATATTACCCAGCCCCAGCATTTT. It specifies CAWSAYITQPQHF.

This chain joins TRBV6-1 and TRBJ1-2; 9 nucleotides agree with TRBD1. Trimming took 8 bases from V and 4 from J; bases not matched to a gene: 8. The CDR3 loop spans 14 amino acids. The germline V gene encodes CDR1 MNHNS and CDR2 SASEGT. The CDR3 nucleotides read TGTGCCAGCGGCTTACAGGGGGCCCCCTATGGCTACACCTTC. It yields the protein CASGLQGAPYGYTF.

The chain has TRBV7-9 and TRBJ1-1, with D possibly matching TRBD1 (5 bases). The germline V gene encodes CDR1 SEHNR and CDR2 FQNEAQ (reference sequence). V was cut by 6 bases and J by 8 bases, with 19 bases left in between. The CDR3 consists of 14 residues. In DNA, the CDR3 is TGTGCCAGCAGTCAAGGGACCTCCTCGAAGGAAGCTTTCTTT. Translation: CASSQGTSSKEAFF.

This clone was recorded only once. V is TRBV9 and J is TRBJ2-5; D gene ambiguous. Germline-derived CDR1 and CDR2 are SGDLS and YYNGEE. The CDR3 runs 14 residues. V lost 0 bases and J 2 bases, leaving 8 bases between the germline ends. The CDR3: CASSVGNLQETQYF. CDR3 bases: TGTGCCAGCAGCGTAGGGAACCTACAAGAGACCCAGTACTTC.

The J gene is TRBJ1-5, the V gene TRBV29-1, with no clear D. In germline, CDR1 is SQVTM, CDR2 ANQGSEA. The CDR3 consists of 15 residues. V lost 7 bases and J lost 5, with 21 bases in between. The CDR3 nucleotides read TGCAGCGCCTCGGACGGACGATCAGGTTATCAGCCCCAGCATTTT. This gives the protein CSASDGRSGYQPQHF.

The chain recombines TRBV7-9 with TRBJ2-7; 9 bases align to TRBD2. This CDR3 is 15 amino acids long. Trimming cost V 4 bases and J 4 bases; bases outside gene matches: 8. The germline V gene encodes CDR1 SEHNR and CDR2 FQNEAQ (reference sequence). CDR3 nucleotides: TGTGCCAGCAGCTCTCATAGCGGGAGTAGTTACGAGCAGTACTTC. Its protein product is CASSSHSGSSYEQYF.

This clone rates as medium-sized. The chain combines TRBV19 with TRBJ2-2; perhaps TRBD2 as D (5 bases). The germline V gene has CDR1 LNHDA and CDR2 SQIVND (reference sequence). The V gene lost 3 bases and the J gene lost 4 bases, with 12 bases spanning the gap. The CDR3 runs 15 residues. DNA for the CDR3: TGTGCCAGTAGTATGTTTAGGGCGGGCACCGGGGAGCTGTTTTTT. Residues: CASSMFRAGTGELFF.

This clone was recorded a few times. This chain joins TRBV14 and TRBJ2-3; D is unclear. CDR1 and CDR2 from the germline V gene are SGHDN and FVKESK. V was shortened by 6 bases and J by 3 bases, with 10 bases between the two germline ends. This CDR3 spans 13 amino acids. The CDR3 coding sequence is TGTGCCAGCAGTCGATTCCGGACAGATACGCAGTATTTT. Translating it yields CASSRFRTDTQYF.

In its sample, this clone ranks as large (0.1 to 1%). The chain employs TRBV5-1 and TRBJ2-5; D may be TRBD2 (5 bases). The ends were cut back, 5 bases at V and 0 bases at J, with 11 bases in the middle. This CDR3 has 14 residues. The germline V gene encodes CDR1 SGHRS and CDR2 YFSETQ. In DNA form, the CDR3 reads TGCGCCAGCAGACCGGACTTGAACCAAGAGACCCAGTACTTC. Its translation: CASRPDLNQETQYF.

This chain links TRBV5-4 with TRBJ1-2; 9 positions match TRBD1. This CDR3 region has 16 residues. V gave up 0 bases and J gave up 2 bases; unmatched junction bases: 5. The germline V gene has CDR1 SGHNT and CDR2 YYREEE (reference sequence). The CDR3 reads CASSLGGTGRNYGYTF. CDR3 nucleotide sequence: TGTGCCAGCAGCTTGGGCGGGACAGGGAGGAACTATGGCTACACCTTC.

V usage is TRBV7-8 and J usage is TRBJ2-6; tentative D call: TRBD1 (6 bases). CDR3 length: 16 amino acids. The V end was cut by 4 bases, the J end by 4 bases, with 14 bases between. Germline V gives CDR1 SGHVS, CDR2 FQNEAQ. CDR3 in DNA: TGTGCCAGCAGCTCTACCACAGGGATGGGGGCCAACGTCCTGACTTTC. The encoded protein is CASSSTTGMGANVLTF.

This clone was observed once. The V call is TRBV5-4, the J call TRBJ2-3; no clear D gene. Looked up from germline, CDR1 is SGHNT and CDR2 is YYREEE (reference sequence). The CDR3 sequence is 13 residues long. Deletions cut 2 bases from V and 4 bases from J, with 8 bases between. CDR3: CASSFQDPDTQYF. The CDR3 DNA reads TGTGCCAGCAGCTTTCAAGACCCAGATACGCAGTATTTT.

This chain connects TRBV29-1 to TRBJ1-5; tentatively, D is TRBD1 (5 bases). The CDR3 is made up of 12 amino acids. The germline gives CDR1 SQVTM, CDR2 ANQGSEA. Trimming shortened V by 4 bases and J by 4 bases, and 8 bases separated the two germline ends. The CDR3: CSVVAGNQPQHF. Here the CDR3 DNA reads TGCAGCGTTGTGGCAGGGAATCAGCCCCAGCATTTT.

This chain's CDR3 is CASSFQSYNEQFF. The CDR3 nucleotides are TGTGCCAGCAGCTTCCAGTCGTACAATGAGCAGTTCTTC. The rearrangement links TRBV7-6 to TRBJ2-1; D gene ambiguous. V dropped 3 bases and J dropped 4 bases, with 7 bases sitting between them. The germline V gene encodes CDR1 SGHVS and CDR2 FNYEAQ. The CDR3 extends over 13 amino acids.

This clone was seen more than once but under ten times. CDR3 loop: CASSVSYEQYF. As DNA, the CDR3 is TGTGCCAGCAGTGTATCCTACGAGCAGTACTTC. The rearrangement links TRBV28 to TRBJ2-7, with D unresolved. V lost 5 bases and J lost 1, with 3 bases in between. Per the germline V gene, CDR1 is MDHEN and CDR2 is SYDVKM. This CDR3 contains 11 residues.

The chain has TRBV11-2 and TRBJ2-5, with unresolved D. V lost 5 bases and J 0 bases, leaving 16 bases between the germline ends. The germline V gene encodes CDR1 SGHAT and CDR2 FQNNGV. The CDR3 runs 16 residues. CDR3 coding DNA: TGTGCCAGCAGCCCCCGTGGCACTTTATACCAAGAGACCCAGTACTTC. This gives the protein CASSPRGTLYQETQYF.